These 23 T cell receptor beta chains share one sample of origin, sequenced in a study of early T cells in non-severe SARS-CoV-2 infection. TCRdb reprocessed the 5' RACE reads with MiXCR, giving one entry per CDR3 protein. The sample contains 65,000 to 80,000 distinct CDR3 sequences, over 9% of which appear only once. Specimen: whole blood. The receptors here all came from an adult who was a healthcare worker with PCR-confirmed SARS-CoV-2 infection or an uninfected control (not recorded which).

This clonotype was observed a few times. The chain couples TRBV29-1 to TRBJ2-7; 7 nucleotides match TRBD2. The CDR3 runs 12 residues. Germline V gives CDR1 SQVTM, CDR2 ANQGSEA. V shed 4 bases, J shed 4 bases, and the junction held 4 bases outside the gene matches. The CDR3 region is CSVVSGVYEQYF. CDR3 DNA sequence: TGCAGCGTTGTAAGCGGGGTTTACGAGCAGTACTTC.

Many counts were recorded for this clonotype. CDR3 DNA: TGTGCCAGCAGCGTAGTCGGAGCCGGGGAGCTGTTTTTT. This codes for CASSVVGAGELFF. The chain couples TRBV9 to TRBJ2-2; D unresolved. The CDR3 extends over 13 amino acids. Germline assignment: CDR1 SGDLS and CDR2 YYNGEE. The V and J ends lost 0 bases and 6 bases respectively, with 6 bases between them. The complete variable domain, with remaining parts taken from reference TRBV9 and TRBJ2-2, reads DSGVTQTPKHLITATGQRVTLRCSPRSGDLSVYWYQQSLDQGLQFLIQYYNGEERAKGNILERFSAQQFPDLHSELNLSSLELGDSALYFCASSVVGAGELFFGEGSRLTVL.

The chain joins TRBV12-3 or TRBV12-4 to TRBJ1-5; tentative D call: TRBD1 (6 bases). The V end was cut by 6 bases, the J end by 6 bases, with 15 bases between. CDR3 length: 14 amino acids. The CDR3 nucleotides read TGTGCCAGCAGCAAGGACAGTCCTAGTCAGCCCCAGCATTTT. Translated, it gives CASSKDSPSQPQHF.

The V call is TRBV5-1, the J call TRBJ2-1, with D uncertain. CDR1 is SGHRS and CDR2 is YFSETQ in the germline V gene. V was cut by 3 bases and J by 0 bases, with 13 bases left in between. The CDR3 spans 16 residues. This CDR3 is CASSYRASSSYNEQFF. The CDR3 DNA reads TGCGCCAGCAGCTATAGGGCCTCGAGCTCCTACAATGAGCAGTTCTTC.

V gene TRBV19 combines with J gene TRBJ1-2; 11 bases agree with TRBD1. This CDR3 comprises 14 residues. Losses at the gene ends were 1 base for V and 7 bases for J; bases not matched to a gene: 2. Germline V lookup: CDR1 LNHDA, CDR2 SQIVND (reference sequence). Here the CDR3 DNA reads TGTGCCAGTAGTATAGGGACAGGGGGCTTTGGCTACACCTTC. Its protein is CASSIGTGGFGYTF.

In its sample, this clonotype was seen many times. This chain joins TRBV20-1 and TRBJ1-6; no definite D call. V lost 0 bases to trimming and J lost 10 bases, with 19 bases between them. This CDR3 region has 16 residues. The germline CDR1 and CDR2 sequences are DFQATT and SNEGSKA (reference sequence). The CDR3 sequence: CSAREAGKVVRSPLHF. The CDR3 coding sequence is TGCAGTGCTAGAGAGGCTGGGAAGGTCGTAAGATCACCCCTCCACTTT.

This clonotype has a count of ten or more. This chain connects TRBV4-2 to TRBJ1-5; tentatively, D is TRBD1 (6 bases). The CDR3 contains 17 residues. V lost 0 bases and J lost 2, with 14 bases in between. CDR1 is LGHNA, CDR2 YNFKEQ, per germline. CDR3 sequence reads: CASSQEGGRGGNQPQHF. The CDR3 DNA reads as TGTGCCAGCAGCCAAGAGGGCGGCAGGGGAGGCAATCAGCCCCAGCATTTT.

The chain recombines TRBV19 with TRBJ1-1; the D is unclear. Between the trimmed V and J ends, which lost 1 base and 0 bases, there was a span of 6 bases. Germline V gives CDR1 LNHDA, CDR2 SQIVND (reference sequence). CDR3 length: 14 amino acids. This chain's CDR3 is CASSIGTVNTEAFF. CDR3 sequence (DNA): TGTGCCAGTAGTATAGGGACGGTGAACACTGAAGCTTTCTTT.

This clonotype has ten or more counts. The genes are TRBV5-6 and TRBJ1-6; no clear D. With 3 bases removed from V and 7 bases from J, the gap between germline ends came to 5 bases. The germline V gene encodes CDR1 SGHDT and CDR2 YYEEEE. The CDR3 consists of 12 residues. CDR3 bases: TGTGCCAGCAGCTGGGAGAATTCACCCCTCCACTTT. This sequence encodes CASSWENSPLHF.

This clonotype was observed many times. This chain joins TRBV29-1 and TRBJ2-7; tentatively, D is TRBD2 (5 bases). The CDR3 sequence is 12 residues long. CDR1 is SQVTM and CDR2 is ANQGSEA in the germline V gene. Trimming cost V 4 bases and J 4 bases, with 11 bases left between them. CDR3 DNA sequence: TGCAGCGTTGGCCGGGATTCTTACGAGCAGTACTTC. This translates into CSVGRDSYEQYF.

This clonotype showed up just a few times. The V gene is TRBV4-3, the J gene TRBJ2-3, with TRBD1 matching 7 bases. Germline V gene lookup returns CDR1 LGHNA and CDR2 YSLEER. J was trimmed by 0 bases and V by 3 bases; bases with no gene match: 0. The CDR3 sequence is 14 residues long. This CDR3 reads CASSQGQSTDTQYF. Here the CDR3 DNA reads TGCGCCAGCAGCCAGGGACAGAGCACAGATACGCAGTATTTT.

This clonotype appeared many times. J is TRBJ1-6 and V is TRBV6-5, with 9 bases fitting TRBD1. The V gene's germline CDR1 is MNHEY and CDR2 SVGAGI. Trimming removed 0 bases from V and 5 bases from J; junction bases left unmatched: 2. CDR3 size: 16 residues. CDR3 in DNA: TGTGCCAGCAGTTACTCGTGGACAGGGGATAATTCACCCCTCCACTTT. It is translated as CASSYSWTGDNSPLHF.

This clonotype was observed at least ten times. The chain recombines TRBV7-3 with TRBJ2-3; D is unclear. V was clipped by 5 bases and J by 6 bases, with 9 bases between them. This CDR3 contains 12 residues. Per germline, CDR1 SGHTA and CDR2 FQGTGA. For the CDR3, the DNA is TGTGCCAGCAGCAACGACTGGGATACGCAGTATTTT. The encoded protein is CASSNDWDTQYF.

Notes on this clonotype: It may be a read error: a sequence one base away is much more abundant. This rearrangement joins TRBV10-3 to TRBJ2-7, with 10 bases identical to TRBD1. Germline V gene sequence: CDR1 ENHRY, CDR2 SYGVKD. This CDR3 region has 14 residues. The CDR3 reads CTTLDRDRGNEQYF. The CDR3 coding sequence is TGTACCACCTTAGACCGGGACAGGGGAAACGAGCAGTACTTC.

This clonotype was picked up many times. The rearrangement uses TRBV5-6 and TRBJ1-5, with 7 bases matching TRBD1. Germline V gene lookup returns CDR1 SGHDT and CDR2 YYEEEE. The junction had 2 bases not matched to a gene; V was cut back by 4 bases and J by 4 bases. The CDR3 spans 13 residues. The CDR3 DNA follows: TGTGCCAGCAGCACGACAGGGAATCAGCCCCAGCATTTT. As protein: CASSTTGNQPQHF.

Note on this clonotype: This may stem from a read error, because a much larger clone lies one nucleotide away. This CDR3 fails to terminate in the conserved phenylalanine or tryptophan, so it likely reflects a read error. The gene calls are TRBV19 and TRBJ1-2, with D possibly TRBD1 on 5 matching bases. The germline V gene has CDR1 LNHDA and CDR2 SQIVND (reference sequence). The CDR3 is 14 residues long. Trimming shortened V by 4 bases and J by 2 bases, and 11 bases separated the two germline ends. The CDR3 reads CASSTLQVNYGYTL. The CDR3 nucleotides read TGTGCCAGTAGTACATTACAGGTCAACTATGGCTACACCCTC.

In this sample, this clonotype turned up once. The chain combines TRBV11-1 with TRBJ2-3; D is uncertain. Germline-derived CDR1 and CDR2 are SGHAT and FQDESV (reference sequence). The V end was cut by 5 bases, the J end by 2 bases, with 11 bases between. The length of the CDR3 is 14 residues. Here the CDR3 reads CASSPMEATDTQYF. In DNA form, the CDR3 reads TGTGCCAGCAGCCCGATGGAAGCCACAGATACGCAGTATTTT.

This clonotype was seen ten or more times. The CDR3 here is CASSLLQGSGEAFF. For the CDR3, the DNA is TGCGCCAGCAGCTTATTGCAGGGGTCAGGTGAAGCTTTCTTT. V gene TRBV5-1 combines with J gene TRBJ1-1; possibly TRBD1 for D (6 bases). Germline values: CDR1 SGHRS, CDR2 YFSETQ. The CDR3 runs to 14 residues. Trimming took 2 bases from V and 7 from J, leaving 15 bases between them.

This clonotype has a handful of counts. The rearrangement uses TRBV21-1 and TRBJ1-5; whether TRBD1, the table's D call, matches the DNA was not checked. TRBV21-1 is reported as a pseudogene. The CDR3 loop spans 15 amino acids. The CDR3 loop reads CASSIKRGSNQPQHF. The CDR3 nucleotides are TGTGCCAGCAGCATTAAAAGGGGGAGCAATCAGCCCCAGCATTTT.

This clonotype showed up many times. The chain uses TRBV29-1 and TRBJ1-1; 8 nucleotides line up with TRBD1. Germline V CDR1 and CDR2: SQVTM, ANQGSEA. This CDR3 contains 12 residues. V shed 7 bases and J 1 base; nucleotides not matched to a gene: 2. The CDR3 DNA reads TGCAGCGCAGGACAGGGGAACACTGAAGCTTTCTTT. Translated, it gives CSAGQGNTEAFF.

Ten or more counts support this clonotype. The chain recombines TRBV27 with TRBJ2-2; D perhaps matches TRBD1 (6 bases). With 6 bases removed from V and 1 base from J, the gap between germline ends came to 12 bases. This CDR3 comprises 15 residues. From germline, CDR1 is MNHEY and CDR2 SMNVEV (reference sequence). The CDR3 coding sequence is TGTGCCAGCAGCTCCGGGACACGGAACACCGGGGAGCTGTTTTTT. Translated: CASSSGTRNTGELFF.

The rearrangement links TRBV10-3 to TRBJ2-7; maybe TRBD1 (5 bases). The CDR3 covers 14 residues. The V gene lost 3 bases and the J gene lost 3 bases, with 12 bases spanning the gap. CDR1 and CDR2 (germline): ENHRY, SYGVKD. Written as DNA, the CDR3 is TGTGCCATCAGTGACAGGGCAACATTCTACGAGCAGTACTTC. Amino acids: CAISDRATFYEQYF.

This chain joins TRBV7-9 and TRBJ2-7; D uncertain. V lost 6 bases and J 2 bases, leaving 11 bases between the germline ends. The CDR3 has 13 residues. CDR1 and CDR2 from the germline V gene are SEHNR and FQNEAQ (reference sequence). The CDR3 sequence: CASSLQLTYEQYF. Here the CDR3 DNA reads TGTGCCAGCAGTTTACAGTTGACCTACGAGCAGTACTTC. Together with reference TRBV7-9 and TRBJ2-7, the CDR3 gives the full variable domain: DTGVSQNPRHKITKRGQNVTFRCDPISEHNRLYWYRQTLGQGPEFLTYFQNEAQLEKSRLLSDRFSAERPKGSFSTLEIQRTEQGDSAMYLCASSLQLTYEQYFGPGTRLTVT.